The T cell receptor beta chain under discussion was sequenced for a study of shared clonotypes between healthy human individuals. Method: immunoSEQ multiplex PCR; TCRdb's copy keeps in-frame clones and lacks some. Found here are about 2.1 million clones, 93% of them singletons; the top ten hold roughly 1.7%. A remark on this clone: The antigen remains unidentified.

CD45RO-negative CD8 cells positively selected for CCR7 made up the naive population, which excluded terminally differentiated effector memory CD45RA+ cells. Healthy adults negative for HIV, lacking recent acute infections or vaccinations, served as donors. Donors were Caucasian adults residing in Nashville, Tennessee, USA. Overall study findings and caveats: Generally, estimated richness proved larger in naive subsets than it did in memory subsets.

The CDR3 extends over 15 amino acids. V was trimmed by 3 bases and J by 2 bases, leaving 13 bases between them. The germline gives CDR1 SGDLS, CDR2 YYNGEE. This sequence originates from a man aged 18 to 29 in good health. Some clones in this sample may be carry-over from other donors' samples. This chain connects TRBV9 to TRBJ2-3, with no clear D. What was sequenced was naive CD8+ T cells from PBMCs. The CDR3: CASSDSVRYTDTQYF. CDR3 sequence (DNA): TGTGCCAGCAGCGACTCTGTCAGATACACAGATACGCAGTATTTT.